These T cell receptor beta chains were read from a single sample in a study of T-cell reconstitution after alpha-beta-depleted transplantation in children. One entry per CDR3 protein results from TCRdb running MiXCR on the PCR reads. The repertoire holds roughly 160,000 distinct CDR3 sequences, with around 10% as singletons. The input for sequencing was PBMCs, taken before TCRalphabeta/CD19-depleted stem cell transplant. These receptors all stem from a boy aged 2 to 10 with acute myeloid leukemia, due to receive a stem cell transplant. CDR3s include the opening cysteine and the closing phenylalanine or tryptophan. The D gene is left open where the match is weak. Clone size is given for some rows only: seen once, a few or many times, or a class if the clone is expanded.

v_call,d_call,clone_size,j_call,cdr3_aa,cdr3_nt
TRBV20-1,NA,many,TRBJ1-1,CSASYPGAVRKAFF,TGCAGTGCTAGCTATCCAGGGGCAGTTCGGAAAGCTTTCTTT
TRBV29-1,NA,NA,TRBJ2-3,CSVESGGTDTQYF,TGCAGCGTTGAATCCGGGGGCACAGATACGCAGTATTTT
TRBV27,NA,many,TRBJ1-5,CASSLLGEPQHF,TGTGCCAGCAGTTTATTGGGAGAGCCCCAGCATTTT
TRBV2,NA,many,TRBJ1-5,CASTDRNSNQPQHF,TGTGCCAGCACGGACAGAAATAGCAATCAGCCCCAGCATTTT
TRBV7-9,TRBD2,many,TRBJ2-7,CASSLGEGSYEQYF,TGTGCCAGCAGCTTAGGGGAGGGATCCTACGAGCAGTACTTC
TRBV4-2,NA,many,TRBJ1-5,CASSQDSLGGNQPQHF,TGTGCCAGCAGCCAAGACTCTCTAGGGGGCAATCAGCCCCAGCATTTT
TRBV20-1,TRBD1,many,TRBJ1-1,CSARDPGQLNTEAFF,TGCAGTGCTAGAGACCCGGGACAGCTGAACACTGAAGCTTTCTTT
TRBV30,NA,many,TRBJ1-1,CAWGSNTEAFF,TGTGCCTGGGGGTCAAACACTGAAGCTTTCTTT
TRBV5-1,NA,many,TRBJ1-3,CASSLASSGNTIYF,TGCGCCAGCAGCTTGGCCAGCTCTGGAAACACCATATATTTT
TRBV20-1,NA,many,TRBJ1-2,CSAGRPGESGYTF,TGCAGTGCTGGAAGGCCGGGAGAGTCTGGCTACACCTTC
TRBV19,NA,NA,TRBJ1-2,CATRAGFNYGYTF,TGTGCCACCCGGGCAGGGTTTAACTATGGCTACACCTTC
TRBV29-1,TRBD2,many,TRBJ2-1,CSVGRLANEQFF,TGCAGCGTTGGTAGACTAGCCAATGAGCAGTTCTTC
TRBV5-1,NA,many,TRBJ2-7,CASSKGTHTYEQYF,TGCGCCAGCAGCAAGGGGACTCATACCTACGAGCAGTACTTC
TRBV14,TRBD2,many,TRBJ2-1,CASSQEGLAGVLSSYNEQFF,TGTGCCAGCAGCCAAGAGGGGCTAGCGGGGGTTCTAAGCTCCTACAATGAGCAGTTCTTC
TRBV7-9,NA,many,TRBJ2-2,CASSLASAGSGELFF,TGTGCCAGCAGCTTAGCGTCCGCGGGGTCTGGGGAGCTGTTTTTT
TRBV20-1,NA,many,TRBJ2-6,CSALPGSGANVLTF,TGCAGTGCTTTGCCGGGCTCTGGGGCCAACGTCCTGACTTTC
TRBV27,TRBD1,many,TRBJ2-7,CASSDRGIYEQYF,TGTGCCAGCTCAGACAGGGGGATCTACGAGCAGTACTTC
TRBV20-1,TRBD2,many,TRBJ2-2,CSARAGLAGDGELFF,TGCAGTGCTAGAGCGGGACTAGCGGGAGACGGGGAGCTGTTTTTT
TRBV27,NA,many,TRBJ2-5,CASSPTRWSHQYF,TGTGCCAGCAGTCCGACGAGATGGAGTCACCAGTACTTC
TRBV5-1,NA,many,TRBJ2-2,CASSLGMNTGELFF,TGCGCCAGCAGCTTGGGTATGAACACCGGGGAGCTGTTTTTT
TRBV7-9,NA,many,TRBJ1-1,CASSLSGVHTEAFF,TGTGCCAGCAGCTTATCAGGGGTCCACACTGAAGCTTTCTTT
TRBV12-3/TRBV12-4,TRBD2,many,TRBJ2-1,CASSMRMAGGLAQQFF,TGTGCCAGCAGTATGCGTATGGCGGGGGGCTTGGCTCAGCAGTTCTTC
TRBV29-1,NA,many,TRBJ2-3,CSGDYGGPIDTQYF,TGCAGCGGAGATTATGGGGGGCCGATAGATACGCAGTATTTT
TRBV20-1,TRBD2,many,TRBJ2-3,CSATRPQRGGTDTQYF,TGCAGTGCAACCAGGCCCCAGCGGGGGGGCACAGATACGCAGTATTTT
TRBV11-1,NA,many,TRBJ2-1,CASTQRPNEQFF,TGTGCCAGCACCCAGAGGCCTAATGAGCAGTTCTTC
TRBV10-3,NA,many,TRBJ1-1,CAISGQNGAGEAFF,TGTGCCATCAGTGGACAGAACGGTGCGGGTGAAGCTTTCTTT
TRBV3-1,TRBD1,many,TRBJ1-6,CASSRTGTGPPLHF,TGTGCCAGCAGCCGGACAGGGACAGGTCCACCCCTCCACTTT
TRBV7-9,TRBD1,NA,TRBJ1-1,CASSFRQGENTEAFF,TGTGCCAGCAGCTTTAGACAGGGTGAGAACACTGAAGCTTTCTTT
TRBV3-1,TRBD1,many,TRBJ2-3,CASSLQGKGQYF,TGTGCCAGCAGCCTACAGGGGAAGGGGCAGTATTTT
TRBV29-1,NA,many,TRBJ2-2,CSVIWANTGELFF,TGCAGCGTTATCTGGGCGAACACCGGGGAGCTGTTTTTT
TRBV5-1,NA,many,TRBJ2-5,CASSKGQETQYF,TGCGCCAGCAGCAAGGGCCAAGAGACCCAGTACTTC
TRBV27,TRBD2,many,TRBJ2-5,CASSWTSEETQYF,TGTGCCAGCAGTTGGACTAGCGAGGAGACCCAGTACTTC
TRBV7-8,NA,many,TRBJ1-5,CASSLIWEGNQPQHF,TGTGCCAGCAGCTTAATTTGGGAGGGGAATCAGCCCCAGCATTTT
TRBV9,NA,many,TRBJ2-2,CASSVASGQITGELFF,TGTGCCAGCAGCGTAGCTTCGGGGCAGATAACCGGGGAGCTGTTTTTT
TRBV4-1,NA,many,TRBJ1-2,CASSNPSRGGYGYTF,TGCGCCAGCAGCAACCCGTCCCGAGGGGGATATGGCTACACCTTC